The 26 T cell receptor beta chains listed next were all sequenced from one sample in a study of graft-versus-host responses after intestinal transplantation. Libraries were prepared by immunoSEQ multiplex PCR; TCRdb keeps only in-frame clonotypes and omits some of them. The sample has 90,000 to 130,000 clones; 90% to 95% are singletons. No antigen is known for these receptors. The sample was unstimulated CD8+ T cells sorted from spleen or lymph node cells, taken before transplant. These receptors all stem from a human donor who was the organ donor for an intestinal transplant.

CDR3 loop: CASSAGTEAFF. DNA for the CDR3: TGTGCCAGCAGCGCAGGGACAGAAGCTTTCTTT. V gene TRBV9 combines with J gene TRBJ1-1; maybe TRBD1 (6 bases). Trimming cost V 3 bases and J 8 bases, with 8 bases left between them. CDR1 is SGDLS, CDR2 YYNGEE, per germline. CDR3 length equals 11 residues.

This clone showed up just once. The chain couples TRBV4-1 to TRBJ2-2; D uncertain. CDR1 and CDR2 from the germline V gene are MGHRA and YSYEKL. The V and J ends lost 1 base and 1 base respectively, with 4 bases between them. The length of the CDR3 is 14 residues. The DNA of the CDR3 is TGCGCCAGCAGCCAAGTTTGGAACACCGGGGAGCTGTTTTTT. Its protein product is CASSQVWNTGELFF.

The chain is built from TRBV6-5 and TRBJ2-7; D uncertain. CDR1 and CDR2 from the germline V gene are MNHEY and SVGAGI. Trimming pared 4 bases from V and 2 bases from J, leaving 9 bases between. The CDR3 totals 13 residues. The CDR3 reads CASSWGLTYEQYF. The CDR3 DNA is TGTGCCAGCAGTTGGGGTCTAACCTACGAGCAGTACTTC.

The rearrangement links TRBV7-9 to TRBJ2-3; a possible D gene is TRBD1 (5 bases). This CDR3 region has 16 residues. CDR1 and CDR2 from the germline V gene are SEHNR and FQNEAQ (reference sequence). The V and J ends lost 5 bases and 2 bases respectively, with 17 bases between them. The CDR3 DNA follows: TGTGCCAGCAGCCCGACACAGGACCGAATCACAGATACGCAGTATTTT. Translated, it gives CASSPTQDRITDTQYF.

The chain recombines TRBV4-2 with TRBJ2-1; TRBD2 aligns across 11 bases. The CDR3 is 17 residues long. In germline, CDR1 is LGHNA, CDR2 YNFKEQ. J was trimmed by 5 bases and V by 0 bases; bases with no gene match: 6. The CDR3 sequence is CASSQDLRLAGNNEQFF. CDR3 DNA: TGTGCCAGCAGCCAAGATCTGAGACTAGCGGGGAACAATGAGCAGTTCTTC.

This clone showed up just once. The genes are TRBV7-9 and TRBJ2-1, with D possibly matching TRBD1 (6 bases). CDR1 SEHNR and CDR2 FQNEAQ come from the germline V gene (reference sequence). The CDR3 has 16 residues. The V end was cut by 4 bases, the J end by 4 bases, with 17 bases between. CDR3 bases: TGTGCCAGCAGCTCGGCTACAGGGACACTTTACAATGAGCAGTTCTTC. As protein: CASSSATGTLYNEQFF.

This sequence joins TRBV6-1 and TRBJ2-1; D is tentatively TRBD1 or TRBD2 (6 bases each). There are 13 residues in the CDR3. V was trimmed by 6 bases and J by 5 bases, leaving 11 bases between them. Germline V CDR1 and CDR2: MNHNS, SASEGT. The CDR3 loop is CASSGGTHNEQFF. In DNA, the CDR3 is TGTGCCAGCAGCGGAGGGACACACAATGAGCAGTTCTTC.

V and J are TRBV7-4 and TRBJ2-7, with 7 bases lining up with TRBD1. The germline CDR1 and CDR2 sequences are SGHVT and SQSDAQ. The CDR3 totals 16 residues. V lost 5 bases, J lost 4 bases, and 14 bases stayed unmatched. The CDR3 coding sequence is TGTGCCAGCAGCCCCAGGGGGTGTAGGGTCTATTACGAGCAGTACTTC. The encoded protein is CASSPRGCRVYYEQYF.

The chain joins TRBV5-4 to TRBJ2-7; maybe TRBD1 (6 bases). Germline CDR1 SGHNT, CDR2 YYREEE (reference sequence). The CDR3 spans 13 residues. The V end lost 2 bases, the J end lost 5 bases, and 11 bases lay between the germline ends. This chain's CDR3 is CASSFQGSDEQYF. CDR3 bases: TGTGCCAGCAGCTTTCAGGGGAGCGACGAGCAGTACTTC.

The CDR3 DNA reads TGTGCCAGCAGTTTATACGGCCAGCCCTACGAGCAGTACTTC. Encoded protein: CASSLYGQPYEQYF. This sequence joins TRBV27 and TRBJ2-7; D not certain. This CDR3 spans 14 amino acids. V lost 1 base and J lost 2, with 9 bases in between. Per germline, CDR1 MNHEY and CDR2 SMNVEV (reference sequence).

The V call is TRBV7-2, the J call TRBJ2-1, with 15 bases aligning to TRBD2. The junction had 6 bases not matched to a gene; V was cut back by 5 bases and J by 4 bases. The length of the CDR3 is 17 residues. Germline CDR1 reads SGHTA; CDR2 reads FQGNSA. In DNA, the CDR3 is TGTGCCAGCAGCCCGGGGACTAGCGGGAGGTGGTACAATGAGCAGTTCTTC. This codes for CASSPGTSGRWYNEQFF.

The chain has TRBV30 and TRBJ2-1; D gene unclear. The CDR3 extends over 12 amino acids. Germline lookup yields CDR1 GTSNPN and CDR2 SVGIG (reference sequence). Trimming pared 0 bases from V and 5 bases from J, leaving 5 bases between. The CDR3 DNA reads as TGTGCCTGGAGTGTAGGTGACAATGAGCAGTTCTTC. It codes for CAWSVGDNEQFF.

The chain has TRBV4-1 and TRBJ2-1; TRBD1 aligns across 7 bases. Unmatched junction bases numbered 8, after V lost 0 bases and J lost 0 bases. From germline, CDR1 is MGHRA and CDR2 YSYEKL. This CDR3 has 18 amino acids. DNA for the CDR3: TGCGCCAGCAGCCAAGACCCCTATGGGGACAGCTCCTACAATGAGCAGTTCTTC. Residues: CASSQDPYGDSSYNEQFF.

J is TRBJ2-7 and V is TRBV5-6; 8 bases match TRBD1. CDR3 length equals 18 residues. V trimming: 0 bases; J trimming: 3 bases; junction bases outside the gene matches: 14. Germline loops: CDR1 SGHDT, CDR2 YYEEEE. The CDR3 nucleotides are TGTGCCAGCAGCTTGGGGACAGGGATCGCTGTCCCCGGCTACGAGCAGTACTTC. This codes for CASSLGTGIAVPGYEQYF.

The chain employs TRBV6-6 and TRBJ2-6; TRBD1 or TRBD2 may be the D gene (6 bases each). CDR3 length: 16 amino acids. Trimming removed 2 bases from V and 0 bases from J, with 8 bases in between. Germline V gene sequence: CDR1 MNHNY, CDR2 SVGAGI (reference sequence). CDR3 sequence reads: CASSYEGGSGANVLTF. The CDR3 DNA sequence: TGTGCCAGCAGTTACGAGGGGGGCTCTGGGGCCAACGTCCTGACTTTC.

In its sample, this clone was seen a few times. This chain connects TRBV4-1 to TRBJ2-1; 11 nucleotides align to TRBD2. The CDR3 length is 15 residues. V lost 8 bases to trimming and J lost 7 bases; unmatched junction nucleotides: 10. CDR1 is MGHRA and CDR2 is YSYEKL in the germline V gene. The DNA for the CDR3 is TGCGCCAGCGGAATTAGACTAGCGGGAAGGAATGAGCAGTTCTTC. It translates to CASGIRLAGRNEQFF.

The CDR3 sequence: CASSPMGTGRTEAFF. The CDR3 nucleotides are TGTGCCAGCAGCCCCATGGGTACCGGTCGCACTGAAGCTTTCTTT. The chain joins TRBV13 to TRBJ1-1; D ambiguous. The germline V gene has CDR1 PRHDT and CDR2 FYEKMQ (reference sequence). This CDR3 is built from 15 residues. V lost 5 bases and J lost 4, with 17 bases in between.

The chain has TRBV25-1 and TRBJ1-5; D may be TRBD1 (5 bases). The CDR3 has 14 amino acids. Trimming removed 2 bases at V and 1 base at J, with 6 bases between. Germline V gives CDR1 MGHDK, CDR2 SYGVNS. Written as DNA, the CDR3 is TGTGCCAGCAGTGAACCAGGGAGCAATCAGCCCCAGCATTTT. It yields the protein CASSEPGSNQPQHF.

This clone appeared once. CDR3 coding DNA: TGTGCCAGCAGTTTAGGGGGGGTGCTATACGAGCAGTACTTC. This sequence encodes CASSLGGVLYEQYF. This chain joins TRBV27 and TRBJ2-7; 7 bases map to TRBD2. The ends lost 2 bases at V and 4 bases at J; junction bases unmatched: 5. CDR1 MNHEY and CDR2 SMNVEV come from the germline V gene (reference sequence). The CDR3 covers 14 residues.

The rearrangement joins TRBV6-5 to TRBJ2-1, with D unclear. Trimming removed 6 bases from V and 7 bases from J, with 4 bases in between. The germline V gene has CDR1 MNHEY and CDR2 SVGAGI. This CDR3 spans 10 amino acids. CDR3 sequence: CASRGNEQFF. CDR3 in DNA: TGTGCCAGCAGGGGTAATGAGCAGTTCTTC.

The chain recombines TRBV11-2 with TRBJ2-1; 12 bases match TRBD2. The CDR3 extends over 15 amino acids. Germline lookup yields CDR1 SGHAT and CDR2 FQNNGV. V lost 8 bases and J lost 7; bases outside the gene matches: 9. The CDR3 here is CASRLAGGPGNEQFF. The CDR3 DNA reads as TGTGCCAGCCGGCTAGCGGGAGGGCCGGGTAATGAGCAGTTCTTC.

In its sample, this clone was seen once. The chain recombines TRBV25-1 with TRBJ1-1; D gene unclear. Trimming stripped 2 bases from V and 4 bases from J, with 8 bases between. The CDR3 contains 13 residues. In germline, CDR1 is MGHDK, CDR2 SYGVNS. CDR3 sequence: CASSEQRTTEAFF. The CDR3, as DNA: TGTGCCAGCAGTGAACAACGGACCACTGAAGCTTTCTTT.

This chain joins TRBV28 and TRBJ1-5; 10 bases line up with TRBD1. V was clipped by 3 bases and J by 6 bases; unmatched bases: 14. Per germline, CDR1 MDHEN and CDR2 SYDVKM. The CDR3 covers 18 residues. The CDR3 region is CASSFGTGAFMGAQPQHF. The CDR3 DNA reads TGTGCCAGCAGTTTTGGGACAGGGGCGTTTATGGGAGCTCAGCCCCAGCATTTT.

The rearrangement links TRBV13 to TRBJ2-3, with unresolved D. CDR3 length: 12 residues. Trimming removed 0 bases from V and 7 bases from J, with 5 bases in between. Germline-derived CDR1 and CDR2 are PRHDT and FYEKMQ (reference sequence). CDR3 residues: CASSLGGHTQYF. CDR3 in DNA: TGTGCCAGCAGCTTAGGCGGGCATACGCAGTATTTT.

The rearrangement uses TRBV2 and TRBJ2-5, with D maybe TRBD1 (5 bases). Trimming shortened V by 3 bases and J by 7 bases, and 12 bases separated the two germline ends. Germline assignment: CDR1 SNHLY and CDR2 FYNNEI. The CDR3 extends over 13 amino acids. DNA of the CDR3: TGTGCCAGCAGTGATGGGGCAGGGTCGACCCAGTACTTC. It encodes CASSDGAGSTQYF.

V gene TRBV6-5 combines with J gene TRBJ2-2; D gene uncertain. Trimming stripped 6 bases from V and 6 bases from J, with 11 bases between. The CDR3 has 13 amino acids. The germline V gene has CDR1 MNHEY and CDR2 SVGAGI. This CDR3 is CASSPVMAGELFF. CDR3 DNA sequence: TGTGCCAGCAGCCCCGTGATGGCCGGGGAGCTGTTTTTT.